This T cell receptor beta chain comes out of a study of control samples from healthy donors and cancer patients. Trimming removed 0 bases from V and 6 bases from J, with 12 bases in between. CDR1 is SGHTA and CDR2 is FQGTGA in the germline V gene. The CDR3 is 15 amino acids. The table came from immunoSEQ multiplex PCR; TCRdb's copy has only in-frame clones and leaves some out. The sample yields about 60,000 clones, 80% to 95% seen once. This clonotype was obtained from a man between 40 and 49 years old with colorectal cancer. The gene calls are TRBV7-3 and TRBJ2-1; D may be TRBD2 (6 bases). Input material: PBMCs. For the CDR3, the DNA is TGTGCCAGCAGCTTAACCCTGGGACTTACCAATGAGCAGTTCTTC. It specifies CASSLTLGLTNEQFF.